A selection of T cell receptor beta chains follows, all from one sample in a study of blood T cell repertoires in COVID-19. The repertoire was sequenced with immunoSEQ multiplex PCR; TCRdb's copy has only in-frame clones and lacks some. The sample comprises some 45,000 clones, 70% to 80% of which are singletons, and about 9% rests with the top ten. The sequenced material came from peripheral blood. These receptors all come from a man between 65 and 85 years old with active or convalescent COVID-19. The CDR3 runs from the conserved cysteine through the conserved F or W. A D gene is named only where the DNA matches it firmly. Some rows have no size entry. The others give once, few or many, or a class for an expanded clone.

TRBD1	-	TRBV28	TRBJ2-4	CASSLRQGANIQYF	TGTGCCAGCAGTCTTCGACAGGGGGCGAACATTCAGTACTTC
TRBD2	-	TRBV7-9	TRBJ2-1	CASSFGLAHNEQFF	TGTGCCAGCAGCTTTGGACTAGCCCACAATGAGCAGTTCTTC
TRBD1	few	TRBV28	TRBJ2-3	CASSLPTGVDTQYF	TGTGCCAGCAGTTTACCGACAGGGGTTGATACGCAGTATTTT
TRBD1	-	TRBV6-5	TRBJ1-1	CASRDLDRGGWATFF	TGTGCCAGCAGAGACCTCGACAGGGGTGGGTGGGCAACTTTCTTT
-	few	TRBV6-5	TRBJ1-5	CASSYSVNQPQHF	TGTGCCAGCAGTTATTCGGTCAATCAGCCCCAGCATTTT
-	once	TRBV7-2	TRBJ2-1	CASSSIASDNEQFF	TGTGCCAGCAGCTCTATCGCATCCGACAATGAGCAGTTCTTC
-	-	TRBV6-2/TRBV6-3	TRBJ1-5	CASSSRGVNAGTQNQPQHF	TGTGCCAGCAGTTCCCGGGGTGTAAACGCCGGGACACAGAATCAGCCCCAGCATTTT
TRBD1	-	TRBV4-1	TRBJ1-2	CASSQDGGGTGDYGYTF	TGCGCCAGCAGCCAAGATGGAGGAGGGACAGGGGACTATGGCTACACCTTC
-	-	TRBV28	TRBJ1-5	CASWGGLGGHQPQHF	TGTGCCAGCTGGGGGGGACTGGGGGGGCATCAGCCCCAGCATTTT
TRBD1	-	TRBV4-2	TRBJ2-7	CASSQSTGMSYEQYF	TGTGCCAGCAGCCAATCGACAGGGATGTCCTACGAGCAGTACTTC
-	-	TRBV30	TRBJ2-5	CAWSVVGGAGETQYF	TGTGCCTGGAGTGTAGTCGGCGGGGCGGGGGAGACCCAGTACTTC
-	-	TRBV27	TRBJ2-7	CASHSAVRDEQYF	TGTGCCAGCCACTCAGCAGTCAGGGACGAGCAGTACTTC
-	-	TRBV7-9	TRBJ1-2	CASSLIFYGYTF	TGTGCCAGCAGCTTAATCTTCTATGGCTACACCTTC
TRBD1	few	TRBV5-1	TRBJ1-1	CASSLGTGQGITEAFF	TGCGCCAGCAGCTTGGGTACCGGACAGGGGATAACTGAAGCTTTCTTT
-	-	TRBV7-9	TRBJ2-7	CASSYNYEQYF	TGTGCCAGCAGCTACAACTACGAGCAGTACTTC
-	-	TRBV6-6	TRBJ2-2	CASSWAQSGELFF	TGTGCCAGCAGTTGGGCCCAATCCGGGGAGCTGTTTTTT
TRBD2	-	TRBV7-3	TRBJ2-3	CASSLYQRGGDTQYF	TGTGCCAGCAGCTTATACCAGCGGGGGGGTGATACGCAGTATTTT
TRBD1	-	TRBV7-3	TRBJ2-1	CASSLGPGQGGNEQFF	TGTGCCAGCAGCTTAGGGCCGGGACAGGGGGGCAATGAGCAGTTCTTC